This note documents a single TCR beta chain sequence. Its target is not known. V was pared by 1 base and J by 5 bases, with 13 bases between. Germline CDR1 is MNHEY and CDR2 is SMNVEV (reference sequence). The CDR3 spans 15 residues. As to treatment: roughly 10-day PBMC culture with coronavirus spike peptide pools or control peptides (ViraFEST assay). Before Alpha, Beta and Delta appeared in the US, convalescents tested positive (March–December 2020). Sequenced with the Oncomine TCR Beta short-read assay was DNA taken from cultured CD4+ T cells. One entry per CDR3 protein, called by TCRdb with MiXCR from the PCR reads. The data contain approximately 12,000 distinct CDR3 sequences, approximately 61% of them singletons. These data come from a study of vaccination and CD4 T cells after COVID-19.

The chain uses TRBV27 and TRBJ2-3; D gene uncertain. This sequence originates from a human donor who had recovered from COVID-19. The sequencing used CD4+ T cells from blood, cultured in vitro, collected before SARS-CoV-2 vaccination. CDR3 nucleotide sequence: TGTGCCAGCAGTTTATTTCCCACTCTCTTAGATACGCAGTATTTT. Residues: CASSLFPTLLDTQYF.